This T cell receptor (beta chain) was obtained from a study of early T cells in non-severe SARS-CoV-2 infection. The wider study: Chains were unpaired, as sequencing was done on bulk RNA from unsorted whole blood. Study findings and constraints: Private and CD4 specificities were missed by VDJdb matching, skewed to anti-spike CD8.

This clonotype has only a few counts. Its specificity is not known. The V and J ends lost 1 base and 5 bases, in that order; junction bases with no gene match: 5. The CDR3 totals 16 residues. Unique molecular identifiers were affixed to single, distinct cDNA molecules. TCRdb used MiXCR to reprocess the 5' RACE reads, holding one entry per CDR3 protein. Here the sample spans 97,000 or so distinct CDR3 sequences, around 13% being singletons. This chain links TRBV12-3 or TRBV12-4 with TRBJ2-3; 11 bases are a match to TRBD2. The sample was whole blood. The clonotype was recovered from an adult who was a healthcare worker with PCR-confirmed SARS-CoV-2 infection or an uninfected control (not recorded which). In nucleotides, the CDR3 is TGTGCCAGCAGTTTAGGACTAGCGGGGACTGGAGATACGCAGTATTTT. Amino acids: CASSLGLAGTGDTQYF.